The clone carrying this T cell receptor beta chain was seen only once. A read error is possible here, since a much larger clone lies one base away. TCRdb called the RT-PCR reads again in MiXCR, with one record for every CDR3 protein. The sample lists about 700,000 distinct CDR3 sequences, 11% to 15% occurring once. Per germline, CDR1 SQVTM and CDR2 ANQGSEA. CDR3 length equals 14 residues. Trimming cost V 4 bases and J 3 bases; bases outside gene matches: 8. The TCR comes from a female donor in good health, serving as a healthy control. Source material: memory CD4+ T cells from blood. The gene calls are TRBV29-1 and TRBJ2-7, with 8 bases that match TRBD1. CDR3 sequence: CSVVRQGASYEQYF. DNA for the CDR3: TGCAGCGTTGTAAGGCAGGGGGCAAGCTACGAGCAGTACTTC.